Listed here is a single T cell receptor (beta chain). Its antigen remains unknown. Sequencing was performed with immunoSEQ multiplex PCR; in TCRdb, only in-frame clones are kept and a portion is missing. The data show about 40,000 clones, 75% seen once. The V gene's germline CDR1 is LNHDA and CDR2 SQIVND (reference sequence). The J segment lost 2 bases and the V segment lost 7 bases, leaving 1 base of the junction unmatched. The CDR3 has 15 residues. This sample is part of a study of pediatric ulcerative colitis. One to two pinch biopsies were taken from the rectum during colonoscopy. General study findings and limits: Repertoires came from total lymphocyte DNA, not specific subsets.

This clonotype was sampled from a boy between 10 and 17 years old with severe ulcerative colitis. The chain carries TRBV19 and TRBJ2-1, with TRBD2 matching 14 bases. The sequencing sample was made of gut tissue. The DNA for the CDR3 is TGTGCCAGTAAGACTAGCGGGGGGGCCTACAATGAGCAGTTCTTC. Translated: CASKTSGGAYNEQFF.